This TCR beta chain was obtained from a study of monozygotic twins with inflammatory bowel disease. The study's findings and limits: Extra variability in the repertoires of patients may have come from differing immunosuppressive treatments. Support for a single strong signal or clonotype associated with IBD was absent.

Nested amplification of TCRalpha and TCRbeta cDNA involved two PCRs of around 15 and 9 cycles. TCRdb re-called the 5' RACE reads; one entry per CDR3 protein, DNA not given. The table gives 330,000 or so distinct CDR3 sequences; the top ten clones make up roughly 2% of it. The CDR3 spans 19 residues. Germline values: CDR1 SGHVS, CDR2 FQNEAQ. With respect to this clonotype: Its specificity is not known.

The sequence came from a human donor with ulcerative colitis or Crohn's disease, or a healthy co-twin of an affected twin (not recorded which). The sequenced sample was blood. The V gene is TRBV7-8, the J gene TRBJ2-7; the D gene TCRdb calls, TRBD1, cannot be checked with no DNA. CDR3 residues: CASSLGPQGKAATPYEQYF.